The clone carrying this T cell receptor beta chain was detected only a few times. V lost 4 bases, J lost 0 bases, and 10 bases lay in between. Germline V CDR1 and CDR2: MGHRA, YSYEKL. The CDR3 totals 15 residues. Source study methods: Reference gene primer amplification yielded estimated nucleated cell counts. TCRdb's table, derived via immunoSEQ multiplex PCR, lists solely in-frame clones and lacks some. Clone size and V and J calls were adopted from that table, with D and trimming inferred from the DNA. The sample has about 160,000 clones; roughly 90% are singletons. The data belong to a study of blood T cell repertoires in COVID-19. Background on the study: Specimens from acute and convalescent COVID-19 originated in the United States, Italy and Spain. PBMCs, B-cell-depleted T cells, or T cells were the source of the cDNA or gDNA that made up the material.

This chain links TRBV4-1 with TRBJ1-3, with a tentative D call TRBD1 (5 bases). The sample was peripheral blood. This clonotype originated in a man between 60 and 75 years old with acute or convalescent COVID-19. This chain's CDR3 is CASSLGTGSGNTIYF. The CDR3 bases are TGCGCCAGCAGCCTCGGAACAGGCTCTGGAAACACCATATATTTT.